Detailed here is one TCR beta chain. The antigen remains undetermined. This sample stems from a study of Tregs in tolerant kidney transplant recipients. Study-level findings and limits: No direct test of biological reproducibility was done here.

Trimming removed 3 bases at V and 2 bases at J, with 8 bases between. The CDR3 runs 13 residues. Germline CDR1 is LNHDA and CDR2 is SQIVND (reference sequence). Sequencing used immunoSEQ multiplex PCR; TCRdb keeps in-frame clones, though not all of them. The sample lists about 120,000 clones; roughly 92% were seen once. This rearrangement joins TRBV19 to TRBJ2-7; no clear D gene. Sequencing input: CD4+ T cells from blood. The clonotype comes from a human donor in good health. The CDR3 DNA reads TGTGCCAGTAGTATGCACGGAGCCTACGAGCAGTACTTC. Its protein is CASSMHGAYEQYF.